The clone carrying this TCR beta chain is a singleton in its sample. The sample holds other DNA sequences that translate to the same CDR3. Germline trimming cut 5 bases from V and 5 bases from J; bases unmatched to any gene: 2. The CDR3 is 12 residues long. Individuals drawn from approximately 26 US areas were roughly 18 to 100 years old. Each participant's cohort was designated according to participant-reported clinical history. The entry originates in a study of blood T cell repertoires in COVID-19. Authors' data handling: Reference gene primer amplification gave nucleated cell count estimates. Produced via immunoSEQ multiplex PCR; TCRdb's table is partial and in-frame only. V and J calls and clone size are copied from that table; D and trimming were computed from the DNA. The profile shows 200,000 or so clones, roughly 80% of them singletons.

The genes are TRBV12-3 or TRBV12-4 and TRBJ1-2; 7 bases line up with TRBD1. This TCR was recovered from a middle-aged woman with acute COVID-19. The specimen sequenced was PBMCs or T cells enriched from blood (not recorded which). The CDR3 nucleotides are TGTGCCAGCAGTACAGGGGCTTATGGCTACACCTTC. Translation: CASSTGAYGYTF.